This T cell receptor beta chain was documented in a study of blood T cell repertoires in COVID-19. In the study overall: Spain, Italy and the United States supplied samples that represented acute and convalescent COVID-19.

Trimming at V came to 5 bases and at J to 2 bases, leaving 6 bases not matched to a gene. Per germline, CDR1 SEHNR and CDR2 FQNEAQ (reference sequence). The CDR3 covers 15 residues. Using immunoSEQ multiplex PCR, the repertoire was profiled, and TCRdb retains in-frame clones only, with some absent. The top ten clones hold around 1.7% of a sample with 250,000 to 350,000 clones, about 90% of them seen once. This clone appeared once. Recruitment covered roughly 24 US areas and drew participants whose ages spanned roughly 18 to 100 years. This sequence joins TRBV7-9 and TRBJ1-5; 7 nucleotides line up with TRBD1. The origin of this receptor is a woman between 18 and 29 years old with acute COVID-19. Sequenced: PBMCs or T cells enriched from blood (not recorded which). CDR3 region: CASSPGTEGNQPQHF. The CDR3 DNA reads TGTGCCAGCAGCCCGGGGACAGAAGGCAATCAGCCCCAGCATTTT.